This entry describes one TCR beta chain. This entry is derived from a study of blood T cell repertoires in COVID-19. Study background: Spain, Italy and the United States supplied samples that represented acute and convalescent COVID-19. From T cells, B-cell-depleted T cells, or PBMCs came the material, which was cDNA or gDNA.

Cohort 3 donors counted as recovered after two negative PCRs, clearance, or resolved symptoms. Looked up from germline, CDR1 is MNHEY and CDR2 is SVGEGT. Trimming cost V 6 bases and J 0 bases; bases outside gene matches: 6. The CDR3 extends over 16 amino acids. Methods used by the authors: Estimated nucleated cell counts came from reference gene primer amplification. Only in-frame clones appear in the TCRdb table, and some are missing; sequencing was by immunoSEQ multiplex PCR. Clone size and the V and J calls come from that table; the DNA yielded D and trimming. Found here are a few hundred thousand clones, roughly 85% of them singletons; the top ten hold approximately 5%.

The sequence was collected from a woman aged 25 to 39 who had recovered from COVID-19. The V call is TRBV6-2 or TRBV6-3, the J call TRBJ2-2, with 8 bases matching TRBD1. The material sequenced was PBMCs or T cells enriched from blood (not recorded which). This CDR3 is CASSPDRGTNTGELFF. The CDR3 nucleotides read TGTGCCAGCAGCCCTGACAGGGGAACGAACACCGGGGAGCTGTTTTTT.